These T cell receptor beta chains were read from a single sample in a study of blood T cell repertoires in COVID-19. Assay used: immunoSEQ multiplex PCR; TCRdb lists only in-frame clones, some missing. This table holds roughly 460,000 clones, approximately 90% found once. Material: peripheral blood. All receptors come from a man aged 18 to 29 with COVID-19, enrolled during active disease. Both conserved end residues are part of each CDR3. D genes are given only for firm matches. Clone size appears in some rows only: once, few, many, or a class for an expanded clone.

v_call	j_call	clone_size	cdr3_length	d_call	cdr3_aa	cdr3_nt
TRBV18	TRBJ1-3	-	16	TRBD1	CASSRGQVTGGNTIYF	TGTGCCAGCTCACGTGGACAGGTTACTGGAGGAAACACCATATATTTT
TRBV5-1	TRBJ2-7	-	16	-	CASSLGGTSSLDEQYF	TGCGCCAGCAGCTTGGGGGGAACTAGCTCGCTCGACGAGCAGTACTTC
TRBV24-1	TRBJ2-7	-	13	-	CATSDSNGYEQYF	TGTGCCACCAGTGATTCCAACGGGTACGAGCAGTACTTC
TRBV5-6	TRBJ1-2	-	11	-	CASSWGLGYTF	TGTGCCAGCAGCTGGGGACTCGGCTACACCTTC
TRBV2	TRBJ1-5	-	14	-	CASSEGQQNQPQHF	TGTGCCAGCAGTGAAGGACAGCAGAATCAGCCCCAGCATTTT
TRBV2	TRBJ2-1	once	16	-	CASSDPADSSYNEQFF	TGTGCCAGCAGCGACCCGGCGGATAGCTCCTACAATGAGCAGTTCTTC
TRBV13	TRBJ1-1	-	15	-	CASSPLGSGVPEAFF	TGTGCCAGCAGCCCCCTCGGGTCGGGGGTTCCTGAAGCTTTCTTT
TRBV6-4	TRBJ2-7	-	17	TRBD1	CASSDSGQALYSYEQYF	TGTGCCAGCAGTGACTCTGGACAGGCCCTCTACTCCTACGAGCAGTACTTC
TRBV7-9	TRBJ2-1	-	15	-	CASSGNRRLDNEQFF	TGTGCCAGCAGCGGAAACAGAAGACTAGACAATGAGCAGTTCTTC
TRBV2	TRBJ1-5	-	18	TRBD1	CASSGDYLDRDSNQPQHF	TGTGCCAGCAGTGGAGACTACCTTGACAGGGATAGCAATCAGCCCCAGCATTTT
TRBV18	TRBJ2-1	-	18	TRBD1	CASSPRGQGGLGYNEQFF	TGTGCCAGCTCACCACGAGGACAGGGCGGGCTGGGCTACAATGAGCAGTTCTTC
TRBV7-9	TRBJ2-2	-	16	TRBD1	CASSYTGVVNTGELFF	TGTGCCAGCAGCTACACAGGGGTCGTGAACACCGGGGAGCTGTTTTTT
TRBV9	TRBJ2-3	once	15	-	CASSVEGRVADTQYF	TGTGCCAGCAGCGTAGAGGGCAGGGTTGCGGATACGCAGTATTTT
TRBV6-6	TRBJ2-1	-	13	-	CASHPGSYNEQFF	TGTGCCAGCCATCCAGGATCCTACAATGAGCAGTTCTTC
TRBV5-1	TRBJ2-5	-	16	TRBD2	CASSLVGGSGQETQYF	TGCGCCAGCAGCTTGGTTGGCGGGAGTGGCCAAGAGACCCAGTACTTC
TRBV5-1	TRBJ1-6	-	16	-	CASSLVNRLRNSPLHF	TGCGCCAGCAGCTTGGTGAACAGGTTAAGGAATTCACCCCTCCACTTT
TRBV2	TRBJ2-2	-	16	TRBD2	CASSGVGLAGGGELFF	TGTGCCAGCAGTGGGGTTGGCCTAGCGGGGGGCGGGGAGCTGTTTTTT
TRBV6-6	TRBJ2-2	-	16	TRBD1	CASSYSGTGITGELFF	TGTGCCAGCAGTTACTCTGGGACAGGGATCACCGGGGAGCTGTTTTTT
TRBV5-4	TRBJ1-6	-	14	-	CASSRQLDNSPLHF	TGTGCCAGCAGCCGACAGCTCGATAATTCACCCCTCCACTTT
TRBV10-2	TRBJ2-2	-	15	TRBD2	CASSELAGTVGELFF	TGCGCCAGCAGTGAACTAGCGGGAACGGTCGGGGAGCTGTTTTTT
TRBV27	TRBJ2-1	-	16	TRBD2	CASSPSSGTMELEQFF	TGTGCCAGCAGTCCCTCCTCCGGGACTATGGAACTAGAGCAGTTCTTC
TRBV19	TRBJ1-5	-	15	TRBD1	CASSPDRGRNQPQHF	TGTGCCAGTAGCCCCGACAGGGGGAGGAATCAGCCCCAGCATTTT
TRBV7-9	TRBJ2-7	-	15	TRBD2	CASSSSREGTYGQYF	TGTGCCAGCAGCTCCTCCCGGGAGGGAACCTACGGGCAGTACTTC
TRBV6-5	TRBJ2-7	-	13	-	CASRGTIRYEQYF	TGTGCCAGCCGCGGGACGATAAGGTACGAGCAGTACTTC
TRBV5-8	TRBJ2-7	once	12	-	CASTLRRYEQYF	TGTGCCAGCACACTAAGGAGGTACGAGCAGTACTTC
TRBV16	TRBJ2-7	-	14	-	CASSQYGLRYEQYF	TGTGCCAGCAGCCAATATGGACTACGCTACGAGCAGTACTTC
TRBV28	TRBJ2-3	-	11	-	CASTTKDTQYF	TGTGCCAGCACCACAAAAGATACGCAGTATTTT
TRBV5-1	TRBJ1-3	-	15	-	CASTARGDPGNTIYF	TGCGCCAGCACCGCCCGGGGGGACCCTGGAAACACCATATATTTT
TRBV6-5	TRBJ2-7	-	13	TRBD2	CASSWGGRYEQYF	TGTGCCAGCAGTTGGGGGGGGAGGTACGAGCAGTACTTC
TRBV3-1/TRBV3-2	TRBJ2-7	few	14	-	CASSQDFTGRTQYF	TGTGCCAGCAGCCAAGATTTTACAGGTCGAACCCAGTACTTC
TRBV5-1	TRBJ2-7	-	15	TRBD1	CASSPGQGVRYEQYF	TGCGCCAGCAGCCCCGGACAGGGGGTTCGGTACGAGCAGTACTTC
TRBV5-4	TRBJ2-2	once	16	TRBD2	CASSPTSGAETGELFF	TGTGCCAGCAGCCCGACTAGCGGGGCGGAAACCGGGGAGCTGTTTTTT
TRBV27	TRBJ2-2	few	15	TRBD1	CASSSDRANTGELFF	TGTGCCAGCAGTTCGGACAGGGCCAACACCGGGGAGCTGTTTTTT
TRBV3-1/TRBV3-2	TRBJ2-5	once	17	TRBD2	CASSQVHRGRGPETQYF	TGTGCCAGCAGCCAAGTGCATCGCGGGAGGGGCCCAGAGACCCAGTACTTC
TRBV15	TRBJ2-1	-	16	-	CATSPDRDFGYNEQFF	TGTGCCACCAGCCCTGACCGGGACTTTGGGTACAATGAGCAGTTCTTC
TRBV6-5	TRBJ2-7	-	12	-	CATRRAKNEQYF	TGTGCCACCAGGAGAGCGAAGAACGAGCAGTACTTC
TRBV13	TRBJ2-7	-	17	TRBD2	CASSLGLSSGRGYEQYF	TGTGCCAGCAGCTTAGGCCTATCTAGCGGGAGGGGATACGAGCAGTACTTC
TRBV7-2	TRBJ2-2	once	13	TRBD2	CASKPGGTGELFF	TGTGCCAGCAAACCGGGAGGAACCGGGGAGCTGTTTTTT
TRBV7-2	TRBJ2-3	-	15	-	CASSFSWLSYATQYF	TGTGCCAGCAGCTTTTCGTGGCTTTCTTATGCTACGCAGTATTTT
TRBV19	TRBJ1-1	-	17	TRBD1	CASSPLWDRGMNTEAFF	TGTGCCAGTAGTCCCCTATGGGACAGGGGCATGAACACTGAAGCTTTCTTT
TRBV3-1/TRBV3-2	TRBJ2-1	-	14	-	CASSRLSSYNEQFF	TGTGCCAGCAGCCGCTTGAGCTCCTACAATGAGCAGTTCTTC
TRBV29-1	TRBJ1-5	-	13	TRBD1	CSAQGAGNQPQHF	TGCAGCGCACAGGGGGCGGGCAATCAGCCCCAGCATTTT
TRBV19	TRBJ2-2	-	16	-	CASSIPGGVGTGELFF	TGTGCCAGTAGTATCCCAGGCGGGGTAGGGACCGGGGAGCTGTTTTTT
TRBV6-5	TRBJ2-7	-	13	TRBD1	CASSPGTAYEQYF	TGTGCCAGCAGTCCCGGGACAGCGTACGAGCAGTACTTC
TRBV5-4	TRBJ2-5	-	13	-	CASSLDQGETQYF	TGTGCCAGCAGCTTGGACCAGGGAGAGACCCAGTACTTC
TRBV11-2	TRBJ1-3	-	15	-	CASSSGTSSGNTIYF	TGTGCCAGCAGCTCCGGGACAAGCTCTGGAAACACCATATATTTT
TRBV3-1/TRBV3-2	TRBJ2-7	-	13	-	CASSITTSYEQYF	TGTGCCAGCAGCATAACTACCTCCTACGAGCAGTACTTC
TRBV7-6	TRBJ2-4	-	15	TRBD2	CASSPIAGVGNIQYF	TGTGCCAGCAGCCCGATAGCGGGGGTGGGAAACATTCAGTACTTC
TRBV6-5	TRBJ2-2	-	16	TRBD2	CASSYMGLVATGELFF	TGTGCCAGCAGTTACATGGGACTAGTAGCCACCGGGGAGCTGTTTTTT
TRBV19	TRBJ1-2	once	13	-	CASSVTANYGYTF	TGTGCCAGTAGTGTAACAGCTAACTATGGCTACACCTTC
TRBV4-2	TRBJ2-7	-	14	TRBD2	CASSQGGGGAEQYF	TGTGCCAGCAGCCAAGGGGGCGGGGGGGCCGAGCAGTACTTC
TRBV21-1	TRBJ1-2	-	17	-	CASSKGGQGVHNYGYTF	TGTGCCAGCAGCAAAGGGGGACAGGGTGTCCACAACTATGGCTACACCTTC
TRBV6-5	TRBJ2-7	-	15	TRBD2	CASSSGLGVVGEQYF	TGTGCCAGCAGCTCGGGACTAGGGGTAGTAGGGGAGCAGTACTTC
TRBV25-1	TRBJ2-1	-	16	TRBD2	CASSLAGATSYNEQFF	TGTGCCAGCAGTTTAGCGGGAGCGACCTCCTACAATGAGCAGTTCTTC
TRBV4-1	TRBJ2-7	-	15	TRBD2	CASSNPGLAPEVEDF	TGCGCCAGCAGCAACCCGGGACTAGCCCCCGAAGTTGAGGACTTC
TRBV5-1	TRBJ2-7	-	12	-	CASREGSYEQYF	TGCGCCAGCAGGGAGGGGTCCTACGAGCAGTACTTC
TRBV5-5	TRBJ2-7	-	14	-	CASSFFAETYEQYF	TGTGCCAGCAGCTTTTTCGCGGAAACCTACGAGCAGTACTTC
TRBV24-1	TRBJ2-3	-	16	-	CATSDSLNLGADTQYF	TGTGCCACCAGTGATTCCCTGAACCTGGGAGCGGATACGCAGTATTTT
TRBV5-1	TRBJ2-5	-	16	TRBD2	CASSPLAGGPSETQYF	TGCGCCAGCAGCCCCTTAGCGGGAGGGCCCTCTGAGACCCAGTACTTC
TRBV19	TRBJ2-2	-	14	-	CASNGQPNTGELFF	TGTGCCAGTAACGGACAGCCGAACACCGGGGAGCTGTTTTTT